This TCR beta chain was captured in a study of cytomegalovirus exposure and HLA in healthy donors. Study details: The early release's HLA-typed donors yielded roughly 85 million unique TCRs.

Germline trimming cut 4 bases from V and 5 bases from J; bases unmatched to any gene: 4. Germline values: CDR1 SGHRS, CDR2 YFSETQ. The CDR3 is 15 amino acids. Turning to this clone: What it binds is not known.

The PCR contained 60 Vbeta and 13 Jbeta primers. Profiled with immunoSEQ multiplex PCR; TCRdb holds only in-frame clones, not every one. The sample has about 200,000 clones, approximately 78% seen once. Whole-study results and caveats: Later analysis associated a missense DCLRE1C variant with TCR beta V- and J-gene trimming.

Material for sequencing was PBMCs. The receptor comes from a woman aged 40-49 years in good health and CMV-seronegative. The J gene is TRBJ2-2, the V gene TRBV5-1, with 11 bases aligning to TRBD2. CDR3 residues: CASSPTSGSTGELFF. The CDR3 nucleotides are TGCGCCAGCAGCCCCACTAGCGGGAGTACCGGGGAGCTGTTTTTT.